This record covers a single T cell receptor (beta chain). Its antigen remains undetermined. No base quality values were provided; no much bigger clone lies one nucleotide off. Relative to germline, V is 0 bases shorter and J is 6 bases shorter, with 6 bases between their ends. The germline V gene (reference sequence) yields SGHNT for CDR1 and YYREEE for CDR2. From the cysteine up to the phenylalanine, the CDR3 has a length of 12 residues. Solely the CDR3 DNA is kept, with 36 bases framed from the first base. To sequence the TCRbeta CDR3 region, genomic DNA was isolated from the sorted cells. The immunoSEQ Assay was used for sequencing of TCRbeta CDR3 regions. The clones in this table, taken by TCRdb from immuneACCESS, are in-frame only. Not every clone is retained; where verified, under half of the shortfall comes from an unresolved V gene, and the cause of the rest is unknown. The sample contains 80,000 to 100,000 clones, roughly 84% of them found a single time. The ten most abundant clones make up around 0.3% of the sample.

This entry comes from a study of OX40 agonist ivuxolimab in advanced cancers. Study-wide context: Ivuxolimab, which targeted the costimulatory receptor OX40 (CD134), was an agonistic, fully human IgG2 monoclonal antibody. Intravenous ivuxolimab was administered to patients every 2 weeks at six dose levels: 0.01, 0.1, 0.3, 1.5, 3 and 10 mg/kg. Of the roughly 53 patients in dose escalation, some 20 had hepatocellular carcinoma, approximately 15 had melanoma, 9 had renal cell carcinoma and 9 had head and neck cancer. The dose-escalation cohort was roughly 87% male with a mean age of around 62 years, ranging from roughly 23 to 90. Patients were allowed to have had prior anti-PD-1, anti-PD-L1 or anti-CTLA-4 therapy, and 40% of the dose-escalation patients had previously received checkpoint inhibitors. Partial responses occurred in three dose-escalation patients: two with cutaneous melanoma and one with hepatocellular carcinoma. Peripheral TCRbeta sequencing was intended to test whether TCR sequence diversity was altered and clonal T-cell expansion was caused by ivuxolimab. The paper describes the monotherapy dose-escalation part (N of about 50 patients) of the phase I trial of ivuxolimab. General conclusions and limits of the study: Low levels of normalized T-cell clonal expansion were also seen in some nonresponding patients. At doses from 0.1 to 3.0 mg/kg, clonal expansion was seen in both CD4+ and CD8+ blood T cells between baseline and week 6. After ivuxolimab, expanded clones were on average more numerous among CD8+ T cells than among CD4+ T cells. In partial responders in the 0.1-3.0 mg/kg groups, normalized peripheral clonal expansion was found to be among the lowest, especially among CD8+ T cells. The antigen specificity of the clonally expanded peripheral T cells was not determined.

The trial excluded patients who had a history of autoimmune disease or were on systemic immunosuppression. In every dose cohort, peripheral blood was drawn for TCR sequencing at baseline, cycle 4 day 1, and cycle 7 day 1. Samples were obtained from an open-label, multicenter, first-in-human phase I dose-escalation trial of ivuxolimab. The trial enrolled adults with locally advanced or metastatic head and neck squamous cell, hepatocellular, melanoma or renal cell carcinoma. Before TCR sequencing, CD4+ T cells and CD8+ T cells from peripheral blood were sorted into separate populations. The sequence joins TRBV5-4 to TRBJ1-1; confidence is insufficient to name the D gene. This TCR was sampled from an adult with an advanced solid tumor such as melanoma, head and neck, liver or kidney cancer. Material: CD4+ or CD8+ T cells sorted from blood, obtained in a trial of the OX40 agonist ivuxolimab. The bases are TGTGCCAGCAGCTTGGAAGGTGCTGAAGCTTTCTTT. It specifies CASSLEGAEAFF.